This TCR beta chain was sequenced in a study of blood T cell repertoires in COVID-19. Study-wide background: PBMCs, B-cell-depleted T cells, or T cells provided the cDNA or gDNA that made up the material.

V gave up 1 base and J gave up 10 bases, with 13 bases separating them. Germline CDR1 reads LNHDA; CDR2 reads SQIVND (reference sequence). This CDR3 is 13 amino acids long. Clones were sequenced by immunoSEQ multiplex PCR, and TCRdb holds only the in-frame ones, with some missing. Among under 250,000 clones, about 80% were seen once, and the ten largest hold about 4.5%. The clonotype originates from a man aged 50 to 59 with active or convalescent COVID-19. The chain combines TRBV19 with TRBJ1-2; D gene ambiguous. The sequencing input was peripheral blood. CDR3 in DNA: TGTGCCAGTAGTATAGTTATCGGTGACAACTACACCTTC. Amino acids: CASSIVIGDNYTF.